What follows are 16 T cell receptor beta chains derived from one specimen sequenced in a study of cytomegalovirus exposure and HLA in healthy donors. The PCR used 60 Vbeta and 13 Jbeta primers. The protocol was immunoSEQ multiplex PCR, while the TCRdb copy is restricted to in-frame clones and leaves out a portion. Counted here are roughly 100,000 clones, about three quarters occurring once; the ten biggest clones make up 5.8%. Specimen: PBMCs. These receptors all come from a man aged 55-75 years in good health and CMV-seropositive.

The rearrangement joins TRBV19 to TRBJ1-4; tentatively, D is TRBD1 (6 bases). V was cut by 6 bases and J by 7 bases, with 15 bases left in between. The CDR3 runs to 14 residues. Per the germline V gene, CDR1 is LNHDA and CDR2 is SQIVND (reference sequence). The CDR3 spells CASRPGHRLEKLFF. The CDR3 region has the DNA TGTGCCAGTAGGCCGGGACATCGGCTTGAAAAACTGTTTTTT.

The chain recombines TRBV19 with TRBJ2-7; the D gene is possibly TRBD2 (5 bases). Trimming took off 5 bases at V and 4 bases at J, with 18 bases between the two ends. Germline V gives CDR1 LNHDA, CDR2 SQIVND (reference sequence). This CDR3 is 15 amino acids long. In nucleotides, the CDR3 is TGTGCCAGTAGTGTGGGGTCCGGGATCCCTTACGAGCAGTACTTC. Translated: CASSVGSGIPYEQYF.

V is TRBV4-3 and J is TRBJ2-2; 9 bases are shared with TRBD1. CDR1 LGHNA and CDR2 YSLEER come from the germline V gene. V shed 4 bases, J shed 4 bases, and the junction held 4 bases outside the gene matches. CDR3 length equals 15 residues. CDR3 DNA: TGCGCCAGCAGCCGGTTGGGACAGGGCACCGGGGAGCTGTTTTTT. It is translated as CASSRLGQGTGELFF.

The V gene is TRBV11-2, the J gene TRBJ2-5; 9 nucleotides agree with TRBD2. The CDR3 sequence is 15 residues long. From germline, CDR1 is SGHAT and CDR2 FQNNGV. The V and J ends lost 3 bases and 2 bases, in that order; junction bases with no gene match: 4. The CDR3 reads CASSLGGGVQETQYF. CDR3 coding DNA: TGTGCCAGCAGCTTGGGCGGGGGGGTACAAGAGACCCAGTACTTC.

The rearrangement joins TRBV15 to TRBJ1-5; no clear D. CDR3 length equals 15 residues. In germline, CDR1 is LNHNV, CDR2 YYDKDF (reference sequence). V gave up 3 bases and J gave up 6 bases, with 15 bases separating them. CDR3 residues: CATSSRRRESQPQHF. CDR3 in DNA: TGTGCCACCAGCAGCCGGCGGAGAGAGAGTCAGCCCCAGCATTTT.

With respect to this clone: The junction and the germline gene differ at one end; a read error may be behind it. V usage is TRBV7-9 and J usage is TRBJ1-6, with D possibly TRBD1 on 5 matching bases. Germline-derived CDR1 and CDR2 are SEHNR and FQNEAQ (reference sequence). The CDR3 contains 14 residues. CDR3 nucleotides: TGTTCCAGCAGCTTGGCAGGGATCGGTTCACCCCTCCACTTT. This translates into CSSSLAGIGSPLHF. Filled out from reference TRBV7-9 and TRBJ1-6, the complete variable domain reads DTGVSQNPRHKITKRGQNVTFRCDPISEHNRLYWYRQTLGQGPEFLTYFQNEAQLEKSRLLSDRFSAERPKGSFSTLEIQRTEQGDSAMYLCSSSLAGIGSPLHFGNGTRLTVT.

This clone was seen only once. The chain joins TRBV5-1 to TRBJ2-6, with D unresolved. CDR3 length: 15 amino acids. V lost 4 bases and J 0 bases, leaving 8 bases between the germline ends. Germline CDR1 reads SGHRS; CDR2 reads YFSETQ. The CDR3 loop is CASSPPGSGANVLTF. The CDR3 DNA follows: TGCGCCAGCAGCCCTCCCGGCTCTGGGGCCAACGTCCTGACTTTC. The full variable domain, rest sourced from reference TRBV5-1 and TRBJ2-6, is KAGVTQTPRYLIKTRGQQVTLSCSPISGHRSVSWYQQTPGQGLQFLFEYFSETQRNKGNFPGRFSGRQFSNSRSEMNVSTLELGDSALYLCASSPPGSGANVLTFGAGSRLTVL.

This CDR3 reads CAWSVRGSGANVLTF. DNA for the CDR3: TGTGCCTGGAGTGTCAGGGGCTCTGGGGCCAACGTCCTGACTTTC. The chain uses TRBV30 and TRBJ2-6; D may be TRBD1 (6 bases). Germline V gene lookup returns CDR1 GTSNPN and CDR2 SVGIG (reference sequence). This CDR3 spans 15 amino acids. V was pared by 0 bases and J by 0 bases, with 6 bases between. Full variable domain (rest looked up from reference TRBV30 and TRBJ2-6): SQTIHQWPATLVQPVGSPLSLECTVEGTSNPNLYWYRQAAGRGLQLLFYSVGIGQISSEVPQNLSASRPQDRQFILSSKKLLLSDSGFYLCAWSVRGSGANVLTFGAGSRLTVL.

The rearrangement joins TRBV7-8 to TRBJ1-4, with D perhaps matching TRBD1 (6 bases). Germline loops: CDR1 SGHVS, CDR2 FQNEAQ. The ends were cut back, 3 bases at V and 7 bases at J, with 12 bases in the middle. The CDR3 sequence is 14 residues long. DNA of the CDR3: TGTGCCAGCAGCTTCGGCAGGGGAGCTGAAAAACTGTTTTTT. Amino acids: CASSFGRGAEKLFF.

V and J are TRBV2 and TRBJ1-1, with a weak D call TRBD1 (6 bases). The germline gives CDR1 SNHLY, CDR2 FYNNEI. The ends were cut back, 6 bases at V and 4 bases at J, with 12 bases in the middle. CDR3 size: 13 residues. CDR3 protein: CASRVTQGTEAFF. The CDR3 coding sequence is TGTGCCAGCAGGGTTACACAGGGCACTGAAGCTTTCTTT.

The CDR3, as DNA: TGTGCCAGCAGTTTACAGGGGCAAGAGACCCAGTACTTC. It yields the protein CASSLQGQETQYF. The rearrangement uses TRBV27 and TRBJ2-5, with TRBD1 as a possible D gene (6 bases). V dropped 2 bases and J dropped 2 bases, with 6 bases sitting between them. There are 13 residues in the CDR3. The germline CDR1 and CDR2 sequences are MNHEY and SMNVEV (reference sequence).

This clone is a singleton in its sample. The chain recombines TRBV4-3 with TRBJ2-7, with 7 bases that match TRBD1. The CDR3 has 15 amino acids. J was trimmed by 4 bases and V by 3 bases; bases with no gene match: 9. The germline gives CDR1 LGHNA, CDR2 YSLEER. This chain's CDR3 is CASSHSTGDPYEQYF. The CDR3 region has the DNA TGCGCCAGCAGCCATTCTACAGGGGACCCATACGAGCAGTACTTC.

V is TRBV6-1 and J is TRBJ1-5; weak D call: TRBD1 (5 bases). In germline, CDR1 is MNHNS, CDR2 SASEGT. The CDR3 contains 14 residues. Trimming stripped 5 bases from V and 5 bases from J, with 13 bases between. The CDR3 protein is CASSHNGGDQPQHF. The CDR3 DNA follows: TGTGCCAGCAGTCACAACGGGGGGGATCAGCCCCAGCATTTT.

This clone has just a few counts. The CDR3: CASGQGGYTEAFF. In DNA, the CDR3 is TGTGCCAGCGGACAGGGGGGGTACACTGAAGCTTTCTTT. This chain uses TRBV6-5 with TRBJ1-1; 10 positions agree with TRBD1. Trimming removed 8 bases from V and 3 bases from J; junction bases left unmatched: 3. In germline, CDR1 is MNHEY, CDR2 SVGAGI. The length of the CDR3 is 13 residues.

The V and J genes are TRBV10-1 and TRBJ2-3, with 10 bases that match TRBD2. V trimming: 6 bases; J trimming: 6 bases; junction bases outside the gene matches: 12. This CDR3 has 16 amino acids. Germline CDR1 WNHNN, CDR2 SYGVQD (reference sequence). For the CDR3, the DNA is TGCGCCAGCAGACTGAATCTAGCGGGGGCCGGGGATACGCAGTATTTT. Translated, it gives CASRLNLAGAGDTQYF.

This chain uses TRBV18 with TRBJ2-5; D gene ambiguous. Trimming shortened V by 3 bases and J by 11 bases, and 19 bases separated the two germline ends. The CDR3 totals 14 residues. Germline CDR1 reads KGHSH; CDR2 reads LQKENI. The CDR3 here is CASSPSSSLREQYF. CDR3 coding DNA: TGTGCCAGCTCACCCAGTTCTTCACTACGAGAGCAGTACTTC. The full variable domain, in which reference TRBV18 and TRBJ2-5 provide the parts outside the CDR3, is NAGVMQNPRHLVRRRGQEARLRCSPMKGHSHVYWYRQLPEEGLKFMVYLQKENIIDESGMPKERFSAEFPKEGPSILRIQQVVRGDSAAYFCASSPSSSLREQYFGPGTRLLVL.